This T cell receptor beta chain comes out of a study of T cell repertoires in cytomegalovirus infection. Study summary: Indicated by public TCR beta signatures were CMV infection and matching HLA type. Study-level findings and limits: The ex vivo response showed dominance by HLA-C-restricted CMV-specific TCR beta clonotypes. Of the TCR beta families, the public ones yielded a cumulative frequency that identified carriers of CMV plus the relevant HLA.

Concerning this clonotype: What it binds is unknown.

Via MiXCR, TCRdb re-called the reads, giving one row per CDR3 protein. The sample includes roughly 570,000 distinct CDR3 sequences, about 39% seen only once; the top ten take around 50%. This clonotype originated in a human donor in good health (CMV status not recorded). Some clones in this sample may be carry-over from other donors' samples. The sample consisted of cultured PBMCs, taken from culture after CMV antigen stimulation.

The CDR3 nucleotides read TGTGCCAGCACCCTCCTCGGGGGGGCGGGCCAAGAGACCCAGTACTTC. It yields the protein CASTLLGGAGQETQYF. The rearrangement links TRBV7-2 to TRBJ2-5; 8 bases align to TRBD2. Losses at the gene ends were 7 bases for V and 1 base for J; bases not matched to a gene: 11. The CDR3 extends over 16 amino acids. Germline V gene sequence: CDR1 SGHTA, CDR2 FQGNSA.